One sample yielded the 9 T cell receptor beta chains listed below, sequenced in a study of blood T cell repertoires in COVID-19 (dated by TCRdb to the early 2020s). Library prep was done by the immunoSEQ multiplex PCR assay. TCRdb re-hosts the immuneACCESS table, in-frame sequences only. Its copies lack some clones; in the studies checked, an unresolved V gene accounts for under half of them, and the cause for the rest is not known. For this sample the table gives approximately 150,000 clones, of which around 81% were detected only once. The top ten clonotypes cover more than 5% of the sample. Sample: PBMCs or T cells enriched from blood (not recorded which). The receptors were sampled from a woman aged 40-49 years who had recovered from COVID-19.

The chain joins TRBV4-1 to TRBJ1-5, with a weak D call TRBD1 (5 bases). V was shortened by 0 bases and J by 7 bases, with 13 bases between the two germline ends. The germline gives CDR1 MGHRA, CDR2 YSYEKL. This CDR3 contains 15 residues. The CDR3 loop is CASSQDPAGYQPQHF. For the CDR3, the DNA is TGCGCCAGCAGCCAAGATCCGGCAGGGTACCAGCCCCAGCATTTT.

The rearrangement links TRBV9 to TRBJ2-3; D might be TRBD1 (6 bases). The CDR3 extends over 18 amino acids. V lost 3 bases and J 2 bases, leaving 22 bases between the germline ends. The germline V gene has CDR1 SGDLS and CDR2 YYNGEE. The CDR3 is CASSGRLEVGHTTDTQYF. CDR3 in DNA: TGTGCCAGCAGCGGTAGACTGGAGGTGGGACACACCACAGATACGCAGTATTTT.

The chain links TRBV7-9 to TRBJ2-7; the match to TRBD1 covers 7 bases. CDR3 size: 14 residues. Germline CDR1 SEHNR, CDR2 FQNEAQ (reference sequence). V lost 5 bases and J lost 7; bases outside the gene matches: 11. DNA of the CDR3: TGTGCCAGCAGCCTGGGACAGCCATCCGGTGAGCAGTACTTC. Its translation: CASSLGQPSGEQYF.

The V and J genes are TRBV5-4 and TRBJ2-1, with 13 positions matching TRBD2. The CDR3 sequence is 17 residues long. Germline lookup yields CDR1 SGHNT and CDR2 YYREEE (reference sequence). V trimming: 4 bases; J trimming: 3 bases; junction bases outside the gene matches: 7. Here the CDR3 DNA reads TGTGCCAGCAGCCCGGGACTAGCGGGATCTTTCTACAATGAGCAGTTCTTC. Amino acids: CASSPGLAGSFYNEQFF.

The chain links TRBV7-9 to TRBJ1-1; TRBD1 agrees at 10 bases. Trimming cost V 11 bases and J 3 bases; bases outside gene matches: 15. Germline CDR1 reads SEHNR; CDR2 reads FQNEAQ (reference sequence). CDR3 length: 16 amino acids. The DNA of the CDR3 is TGTGCCGGGTATGGGACAGGGGTGGTTGGAGACACTGAAGCTTTCTTT. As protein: CAGYGTGVVGDTEAFF.

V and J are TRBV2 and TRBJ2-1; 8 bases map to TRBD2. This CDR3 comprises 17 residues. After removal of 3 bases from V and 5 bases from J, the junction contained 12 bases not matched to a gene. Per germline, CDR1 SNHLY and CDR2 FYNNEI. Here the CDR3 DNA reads TGTGCCAGCAGTGATCCCTGGGTGCGGGAGGACGACAATGAGCAGTTCTTC. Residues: CASSDPWVREDDNEQFF.

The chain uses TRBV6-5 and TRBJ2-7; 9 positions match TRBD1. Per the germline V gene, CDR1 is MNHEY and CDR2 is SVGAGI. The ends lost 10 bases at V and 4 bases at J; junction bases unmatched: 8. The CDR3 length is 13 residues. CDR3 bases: TGTGCCATACTCCGGGACAGGGATTACGAGCAGTACTTC. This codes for CAILRDRDYEQYF.

This chain's CDR3 is CAWGTVGNQPQHF. In nucleotides, the CDR3 is TGTGCCTGGGGGACAGTAGGCAATCAGCCCCAGCATTTT. The chain carries TRBV30 and TRBJ1-5, with TRBD1 matching 7 bases. The CDR3 is made up of 13 amino acids. Germline trimming cut 5 bases from V and 2 bases from J; bases unmatched to any gene: 3. CDR1 is GTSNPN, CDR2 SVGIG, per germline (reference sequence).

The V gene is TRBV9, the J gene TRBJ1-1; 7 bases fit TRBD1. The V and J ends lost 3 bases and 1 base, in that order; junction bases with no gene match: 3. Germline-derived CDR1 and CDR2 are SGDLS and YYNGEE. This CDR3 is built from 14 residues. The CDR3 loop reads CASSAWTGNTEAFF. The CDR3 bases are TGTGCCAGCAGCGCTTGGACAGGGAACACTGAAGCTTTCTTT.